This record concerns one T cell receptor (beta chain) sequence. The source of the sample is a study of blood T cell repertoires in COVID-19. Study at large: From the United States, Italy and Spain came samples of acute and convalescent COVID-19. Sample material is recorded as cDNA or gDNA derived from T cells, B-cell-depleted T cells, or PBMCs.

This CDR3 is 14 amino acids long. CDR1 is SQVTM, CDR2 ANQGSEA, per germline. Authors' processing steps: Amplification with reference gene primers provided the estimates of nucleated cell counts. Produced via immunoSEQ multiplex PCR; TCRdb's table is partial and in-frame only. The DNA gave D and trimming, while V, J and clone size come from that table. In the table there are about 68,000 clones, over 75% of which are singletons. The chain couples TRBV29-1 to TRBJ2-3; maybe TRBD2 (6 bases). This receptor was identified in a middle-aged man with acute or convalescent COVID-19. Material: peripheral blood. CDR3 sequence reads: CGGTDPESGDTQYF. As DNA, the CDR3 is TGCGGAGGGACCGACCCGGAATCGGGAGATACGCAGTATTTT.